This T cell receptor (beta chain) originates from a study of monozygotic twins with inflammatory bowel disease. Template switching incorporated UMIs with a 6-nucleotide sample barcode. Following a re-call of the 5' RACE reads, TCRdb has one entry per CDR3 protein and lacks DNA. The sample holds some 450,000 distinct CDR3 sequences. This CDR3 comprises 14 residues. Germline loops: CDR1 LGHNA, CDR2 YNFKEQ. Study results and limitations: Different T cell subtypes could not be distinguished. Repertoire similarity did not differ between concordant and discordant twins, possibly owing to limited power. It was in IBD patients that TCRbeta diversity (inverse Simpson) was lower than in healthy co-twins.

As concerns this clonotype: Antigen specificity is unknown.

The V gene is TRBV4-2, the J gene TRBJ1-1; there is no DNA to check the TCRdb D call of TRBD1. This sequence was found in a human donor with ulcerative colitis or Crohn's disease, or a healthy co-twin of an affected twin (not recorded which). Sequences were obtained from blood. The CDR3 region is CASSHGGTNTEAFF.